These 21 T cell receptor beta chains were all obtained from the same sample, sequenced in a study of CD8+ T cells in alopecia areata. RNA extraction was followed by reverse transcription into cDNA, which acted as the sequencing template. Sequenced by immunoSEQ multiplex PCR; TCRdb stores in-frame clones only, minus some. The data contain 150,000 to 190,000 clones, around 50% of them singletons. Sequencing was performed on CD8+ T cells sorted from blood, taken at week 0. The receptors originated from a human donor with alopecia areata.

This clone was detected only once. V gene TRBV6-5 combines with J gene TRBJ2-2, with no clear D. The CDR3 totals 12 residues. Germline V gene data show CDR1 as MNHEY and CDR2 as SVGAGI. The germline V and J ends were trimmed by 2 bases and 8 bases, with 6 bases remaining between them. The CDR3 DNA follows: TGTGCCAGCAGTTACGGGTGGGGGGAGCTGTTTTTT. It encodes CASSYGWGELFF.

This clone was observed a handful of times. The chain uses TRBV7-9 and TRBJ1-5; TRBD1 might be the D (6 bases). V gave up 5 bases and J gave up 4 bases, with 9 bases separating them. Looked up from germline, CDR1 is SEHNR and CDR2 is FQNEAQ (reference sequence). This CDR3 has 13 residues. CDR3 sequence reads: CASSRGTNQPQHF. As DNA, the CDR3 is TGTGCCAGCAGCCGAGGGACAAATCAGCCCCAGCATTTT.

V gene TRBV5-6 combines with J gene TRBJ2-1; D might be TRBD1 (6 bases). Germline CDR1 is SGHDT and CDR2 is YYEEEE. This CDR3 is built from 14 residues. Trimming shortened V by 2 bases and J by 9 bases, and 15 bases separated the two germline ends. The CDR3 DNA reads as TGTGCCAGCAGCTTTGACAGGTTGACGTCTGAGCAGTTCTTC. Translated, it gives CASSFDRLTSEQFF.

The chain joins TRBV2 to TRBJ1-2; a possible D gene is TRBD1 (6 bases). Germline CDR1 and CDR2: SNHLY and FYNNEI. This CDR3 is 16 amino acids long. Trimming removed 4 bases from V and 4 bases from J, with 19 bases in between. This chain's CDR3 is CASSVGQGGITYGYTF. CDR3 nucleotide sequence: TGTGCCAGCAGTGTGGGTCAAGGGGGTATTACCTATGGCTACACCTTC. The full variable domain, its missing parts supplied by reference TRBV2 and TRBJ1-2, is EPEVTQTPSHQVTQMGQEVILRCVPISNHLYFYWYRQILGQKVEFLVSFYNNEISEKSEIFDDQFSVERPDGSNFTLKIRSTKLEDSAMYFCASSVGQGGITYGYTFGSGTRLTVV.

This chain joins TRBV10-3 and TRBJ1-3, with TRBD1 matching 8 bases. V lost 6 bases, J lost 7 bases, and 5 bases stayed unmatched. Germline-derived CDR1 and CDR2 are ENHRY and SYGVKD. The CDR3 has 13 amino acids. The DNA for the CDR3 is TGTGCCATCAGGACAGGGGATTGGAACACCATATATTTT. Amino acid sequence: CAIRTGDWNTIYF.

The chain couples TRBV29-1 to TRBJ2-7; no definite D call. This CDR3 contains 13 residues. Germline lookup yields CDR1 SQVTM and CDR2 ANQGSEA. The germline V and J ends were trimmed by 4 bases and 2 bases, with 12 bases remaining between them. The CDR3 loop is CSVVSDITYEQYF. Written as DNA, the CDR3 is TGCAGCGTTGTATCTGATATCACCTACGAGCAGTACTTC.

This clone was picked up a small number of times. The chain joins TRBV29-1 to TRBJ2-3; D is perhaps TRBD1 or TRBD2 (5 bases each). There are 16 residues in the CDR3. V lost 3 bases to trimming and J lost 0 bases, with 16 bases between them. The germline V gene has CDR1 SQVTM and CDR2 ANQGSEA. The CDR3 region has the DNA TGCAGCGTTGAGGGTGCCACCGGGGCTAGCACAGATACGCAGTATTTT. Translated, it gives CSVEGATGASTDTQYF.

The V and J genes are TRBV4-1 and TRBJ2-3; no clear D. Looked up from germline, CDR1 is MGHRA and CDR2 is YSYEKL. The CDR3 length is 14 residues. Trimming took off 0 bases at V and 2 bases at J, with 6 bases between the two ends. CDR3 sequence reads: CASSQEFPTDTQYF. The CDR3 DNA reads TGCGCCAGCAGCCAAGAATTTCCCACAGATACGCAGTATTTT.

The chain links TRBV4-3 to TRBJ2-7; D is ambiguous. Germline CDR1 and CDR2: LGHNA and YSLEER. The CDR3 is made up of 13 amino acids. Trimming left V 4 bases short and J 3 bases short, with 10 bases between. This CDR3 reads CASSPDLYYEQYF. The CDR3, as DNA: TGCGCCAGCAGCCCAGACCTTTACTACGAGCAGTACTTC.

The J gene is TRBJ2-1, the V gene TRBV30, with D tentatively TRBD2 (5 bases). Per germline, CDR1 GTSNPN and CDR2 SVGIG (reference sequence). V lost 5 bases and J lost 8, with 10 bases in between. The CDR3 totals 11 residues. CDR3 sequence: CAWSDSYEQFF. CDR3 coding DNA: TGTGCCTGGTCGGACTCCTATGAGCAGTTCTTC.

This clone was seen only a few times. The chain recombines TRBV19 with TRBJ2-1; the D is unclear. V lost 2 bases to trimming and J lost 3 bases, with 8 bases between them. This CDR3 region has 14 residues. The germline V gene has CDR1 LNHDA and CDR2 SQIVND (reference sequence). DNA for the CDR3: TGTGCCAGTAGTATAAGGTCAGGCTACAATGAGCAGTTCTTC. Translation: CASSIRSGYNEQFF.

The chain couples TRBV11-2 to TRBJ2-1, with a possible D match to TRBD1 (6 bases). This CDR3 contains 11 residues. Per the germline V gene, CDR1 is SGHAT and CDR2 is FQNNGV. V dropped 9 bases and J dropped 7 bases, with 10 bases sitting between them. The CDR3 DNA sequence: TGTGCCAGTGAACAGGGAAATGAGCAGTTCTTC. It encodes CASEQGNEQFF.

This clone came up a few times. The chain couples TRBV10-3 to TRBJ2-1, with D perhaps matching TRBD1 or TRBD2 (5 bases each). Germline assignment: CDR1 ENHRY and CDR2 SYGVKD. V gave up 0 bases and J gave up 6 bases, with 15 bases separating them. The CDR3 loop spans 16 amino acids. The CDR3 DNA is TGTGCCATCAGTGAGTCGAGGGACCCAAATTTCAATGAGCAGTTCTTC. Translating gives CAISESRDPNFNEQFF.

The chain combines TRBV7-2 with TRBJ2-3; the D gene is possibly TRBD2 (5 bases). The V and J ends lost 1 base and 8 bases respectively, with 13 bases between them. The germline V gene has CDR1 SGHTA and CDR2 FQGNSA. This CDR3 contains 14 residues. The CDR3 sequence: CASSLEGGYRTQYF. In DNA form, the CDR3 reads TGTGCCAGCAGCTTAGAAGGAGGATACCGTACGCAGTATTTT.

This clone was seen just once. V and J are TRBV6-5 and TRBJ2-1; perhaps TRBD2 as D (5 bases). Germline V gene sequence: CDR1 MNHEY, CDR2 SVGAGI. Trimming stripped 7 bases from V and 9 bases from J, with 10 bases between. CDR3 size: 11 residues. The CDR3 DNA reads TGTGCCAGCACCCGGGGATTTGAGCAGTTCTTC. This gives the protein CASTRGFEQFF.

This clone turned up a few times. This chain joins TRBV29-1 and TRBJ2-7, with 8 bases matching TRBD1. V trimming: 6 bases; J trimming: 4 bases; junction bases outside the gene matches: 5. CDR3 size: 12 residues. Germline V CDR1 and CDR2: SQVTM, ANQGSEA. The CDR3 loop reads CSVKRQGYEQYF. The CDR3 region has the DNA TGCAGCGTCAAGAGACAGGGGTACGAGCAGTACTTC.

The V call is TRBV29-1, the J call TRBJ1-4; the D gene is possibly TRBD1 (6 bases). Trimming removed 4 bases from V and 14 bases from J, with 17 bases in between. CDR3 size: 12 residues. In germline, CDR1 is SQVTM, CDR2 ANQGSEA. CDR3 in amino acids: CSVVPMEGGLFF. Here the CDR3 DNA reads TGCAGCGTTGTTCCAATGGAGGGGGGGCTGTTTTTT.

The CDR3 sequence is CSVEGGTGDGYTF. The CDR3 DNA follows: TGCAGCGTTGAAGGGGGAACAGGGGACGGCTACACCTTC. This sequence joins TRBV29-1 and TRBJ1-2; 7 nucleotides line up with TRBD1. With 1 base clipped from V and 8 bases from J, the junction kept 7 bases outside the gene matches. The CDR3 is 13 residues long. The V gene's germline CDR1 is SQVTM and CDR2 ANQGSEA.

This clone was detected only once. This chain connects TRBV29-1 to TRBJ2-7, with TRBD1 matching over 7 bases. The length of the CDR3 is 13 residues. The germline gives CDR1 SQVTM, CDR2 ANQGSEA. The V segment lost 4 bases and the J segment 2 bases; nucleotides outside the gene matches: 5. The CDR3 reads CSVAGQATYEQYF. DNA of the CDR3: TGCAGCGTTGCAGGACAGGCTACCTACGAGCAGTACTTC.

The chain employs TRBV6-6 and TRBJ2-7, with D possibly TRBD2 on 5 matching bases. The V end lost 8 bases, the J end lost 0 bases, and 5 bases lay between the germline ends. The CDR3 is 11 residues long. Germline CDR1 is MNHNY and CDR2 is SVGAGI (reference sequence). CDR3 nucleotides: TGTGCCAGCCGGGACTCCTACGAGCAGTACTTC. Its protein product is CASRDSYEQYF.

V is TRBV27 and J is TRBJ2-3; weak D call: TRBD1 (5 bases). Per the germline V gene, CDR1 is MNHEY and CDR2 is SMNVEV (reference sequence). Trimming took 6 bases from V and 3 from J, leaving 7 bases between them. The CDR3 is 12 amino acids. The CDR3 spells CASRGQTDTQYF. The DNA of the CDR3 is TGTGCCAGCAGGGGGCAAACAGATACGCAGTATTTT.